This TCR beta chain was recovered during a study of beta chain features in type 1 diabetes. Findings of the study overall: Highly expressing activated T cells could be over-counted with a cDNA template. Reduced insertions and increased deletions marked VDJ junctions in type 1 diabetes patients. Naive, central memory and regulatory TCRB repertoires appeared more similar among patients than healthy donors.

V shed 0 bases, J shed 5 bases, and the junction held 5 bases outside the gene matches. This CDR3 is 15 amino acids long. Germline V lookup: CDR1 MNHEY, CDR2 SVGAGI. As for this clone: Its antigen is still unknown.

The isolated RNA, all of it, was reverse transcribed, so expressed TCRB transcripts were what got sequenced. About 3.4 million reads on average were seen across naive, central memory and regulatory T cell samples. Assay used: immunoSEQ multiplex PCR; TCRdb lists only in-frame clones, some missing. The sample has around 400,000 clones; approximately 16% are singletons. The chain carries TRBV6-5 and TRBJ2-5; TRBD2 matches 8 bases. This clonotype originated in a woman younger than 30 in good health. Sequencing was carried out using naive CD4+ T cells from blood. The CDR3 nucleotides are TGTGCCAGCAGTTACTCCGGGACTAGGGGTGAGACCCAGTACTTC. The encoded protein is CASSYSGTRGETQYF.